A single TCR beta chain is shown here with its context. Antigen unknown. The assay was immunoSEQ multiplex PCR, and TCRdb's table has in-frame clones only and misses some. The table includes around 3,500 clones, more than 60% detected once. The data originate from a study of immune evolution from preneoplasia to lung adenocarcinoma. Findings of the study overall: Later-stage lesions seemingly showed higher T cell density and diversity than normal lung.

V dropped 0 bases and J dropped 2; count of bases not matched to a gene: 6. Germline values: CDR1 MNHNY, CDR2 SVGAGI (reference sequence). The CDR3 has 16 residues. Patient tissue came from resections in Japan or China, 2014–2017. Each case's diagnosis was confirmed by two pathologists on H&E. The chain joins TRBV6-6 to TRBJ2-5; 7 bases are shared with TRBD2. The sequenced material came from FFPE adjacent normal lung tissue. The clonotype comes from a person aged 70 to 85 with lung adenocarcinoma. CDR3 in amino acids: CASSYSQASGQETQYF. CDR3 DNA: TGTGCCAGCAGTTACTCCCAGGCTAGCGGACAAGAGACCCAGTACTTC.